Following are 32 T cell receptor beta chains from one sample sequenced in a study of OX40 agonist ivuxolimab in advanced cancers. The protocol was immunoSEQ multiplex PCR, while the TCRdb copy is restricted to in-frame clones and leaves out a portion. The data show roughly 100,000 clones, with around four fifths seen just once and roughly 1.1% held by the top ten. Material: CD4+ or CD8+ T cells sorted from blood, obtained in a trial of the OX40 agonist ivuxolimab. The receptors were sampled from an adult with an advanced solid tumor such as melanoma, head and neck, liver or kidney cancer.

J is TRBJ1-5 and V is TRBV30, with D uncertain. V gave up 7 bases and J gave up 2 bases, with 12 bases separating them. The CDR3 has 13 amino acids. Germline CDR1 is GTSNPN and CDR2 is SVGIG (reference sequence). The CDR3 DNA follows: TGTGCCTTGACGACCGGGGGCAATCAGCCCCAGCATTTT. It specifies CALTTGGNQPQHF.

This clone has more than one count but fewer than ten. The chain couples TRBV30 to TRBJ2-7; D might be TRBD1 (5 bases). Trimming removed 3 bases at V and 1 base at J, with 10 bases between. Per the germline V gene, CDR1 is GTSNPN and CDR2 is SVGIG (reference sequence). This CDR3 contains 13 residues. The CDR3 DNA is TGTGCCTGGAGGAGGACATCATCCTACGAGCAGTACTTC. Its protein product is CAWRRTSSYEQYF.

The chain employs TRBV29-1 and TRBJ2-3; D gene unclear. Trimming took off 4 bases at V and 1 base at J, with 6 bases between the two ends. The V gene's germline CDR1 is SQVTM and CDR2 ANQGSEA. This CDR3 has 12 amino acids. Here the CDR3 reads CSVGAGTDTQYF. The DNA for the CDR3 is TGCAGCGTTGGGGCGGGCACAGATACGCAGTATTTT.

The V gene is TRBV7-2, the J gene TRBJ1-5; D remains unclear. This CDR3 contains 15 residues. In germline, CDR1 is SGHTA, CDR2 FQGNSA. The V and J ends lost 5 bases and 2 bases respectively, with 13 bases between them. The CDR3 loop reads CASSRDPAGNQPQHF. The CDR3 DNA follows: TGTGCCAGCAGCCGAGACCCAGCTGGCAATCAGCCCCAGCATTTT.

The rearrangement uses TRBV14 and TRBJ2-7; no reliable D call. The CDR3 has 14 residues. Germline lookup yields CDR1 SGHDN and CDR2 FVKESK. Trimming shortened V by 2 bases and J by 0 bases, and 8 bases separated the two germline ends. CDR3 region: CASSQFTSSYEQYF. CDR3 coding DNA: TGTGCCAGCAGCCAATTTACGAGCTCCTACGAGCAGTACTTC. Together with reference TRBV14 and TRBJ2-7, the CDR3 gives the full variable domain: EAGVTQFPSHSVIEKGQTVTLRCDPISGHDNLYWYRRVMGKEIKFLLHFVKESKQDESGMPNNRFLAERTGGTYSTLKVQPAELEDSGVYFCASSQFTSSYEQYFGPGTRLTVT.

CDR3 amino acids: CASSRAGGNSPLHF. The CDR3 DNA follows: TGTGCCAGCAGTCGGGCCGGAGGGAATTCACCCCTCCACTTT. The gene calls are TRBV28 and TRBJ1-6; no reliable D call. Per the germline V gene, CDR1 is MDHEN and CDR2 is SYDVKM. The CDR3 has 14 residues. Trimming shortened V by 5 bases and J by 7 bases, and 12 bases separated the two germline ends.

V and J are TRBV4-2 and TRBJ1-2; the D is unclear. The V gene's germline CDR1 is LGHNA and CDR2 YNFKEQ. The V end was cut by 0 bases, the J end by 0 bases, with 14 bases between. This CDR3 comprises 17 residues. For the CDR3, the DNA is TGTGCCAGCAGCCAAGACGGGTCAGCGAAAGCTAACTATGGCTACACCTTC. Protein product: CASSQDGSAKANYGYTF.

The V and J genes are TRBV18 and TRBJ2-7, with TRBD2 matching over 7 bases. Germline trimming cut 5 bases from V and 2 bases from J; bases unmatched to any gene: 6. This CDR3 comprises 14 residues. From germline, CDR1 is KGHSH and CDR2 LQKENI. The CDR3 nucleotides are TGTGCCAGCTCAAGCGGGGACGGCCCCTACGAGCAGTACTTC. As protein: CASSSGDGPYEQYF.

As for this clone: The identical CDR3 is also encoded by other nucleotide sequences in the sample. The CDR3 DNA follows: TGTGCCAGTAGTAGGGACCGGGACAGGGGATATGGCTACACCTTC. This translates into CASSRDRDRGYGYTF. The chain uses TRBV19 and TRBJ1-2; 10 nucleotides match TRBD1. Germline trimming cut 4 bases from V and 5 bases from J; bases unmatched to any gene: 7. Germline CDR1 is LNHDA and CDR2 is SQIVND (reference sequence). The length of the CDR3 is 15 residues.

This sequence joins TRBV19 and TRBJ1-2, with D uncertain. V was shortened by 4 bases and J by 1 base, with 13 bases between the two germline ends. The CDR3 sequence is 15 residues long. Germline V gives CDR1 LNHDA, CDR2 SQIVND (reference sequence). This chain's CDR3 is CASSTDPEHNYGYTF. DNA for the CDR3: TGTGCCAGTAGTACGGATCCCGAGCATAACTATGGCTACACCTTC.

The genes are TRBV15 and TRBJ2-3; 7 nucleotides align to TRBD1. The trim removed 3 bases at V and 4 bases at J, leaving 16 bases unmatched. CDR1 is LNHNV and CDR2 is YYDKDF in the germline V gene (reference sequence). This CDR3 comprises 18 residues. The CDR3 loop reads CATSSPGALQGNADTQYF. The CDR3 nucleotides are TGTGCCACCAGCAGCCCAGGAGCCCTACAGGGGAATGCAGATACGCAGTATTTT.

This chain connects TRBV7-9 to TRBJ2-2; D is possibly TRBD2 (5 bases). The V gene lost 1 base and the J gene lost 6 bases, with 6 bases spanning the gap. The CDR3 runs 13 residues. The germline CDR1 and CDR2 sequences are SEHNR and FQNEAQ (reference sequence). CDR3 protein: CASSLVEAGELFF. The CDR3 DNA reads as TGTGCCAGCAGCTTAGTGGAGGCCGGGGAGCTGTTTTTT.

The table lists this clone with a few counts. This sequence joins TRBV10-3 and TRBJ2-5; unclear D gene. Germline V CDR1 and CDR2: ENHRY, SYGVKD. The CDR3 spans 14 residues. Trimming took off 0 bases at V and 2 bases at J, with 7 bases between the two ends. The CDR3 DNA is TGTGCCATCAGTGAGTCGGGTAGTCAAGAGACCCAGTACTTC. Encoded protein: CAISESGSQETQYF.

V and J are TRBV2 and TRBJ2-1, with D possibly being TRBD2 (5 bases). In germline, CDR1 is SNHLY, CDR2 FYNNEI. The length of the CDR3 is 12 residues. The V gene lost 1 base and the J gene lost 7 bases, with 5 bases spanning the gap. The CDR3 nucleotides read TGTGCCAGCAGTGAAGGAGGGAATGAGCAGTTCTTC. Translating it yields CASSEGGNEQFF.

The chain has TRBV7-8 and TRBJ2-1; 8 nucleotides agree with TRBD2. CDR1 is SGHVS and CDR2 is FQNEAQ in the germline V gene. The CDR3 contains 17 residues. J gave up 5 bases and V 1 base, and 10 bases lay outside the gene matches. CDR3 bases: TGTGCCAGCAGCTTAGGAGCGGGGGCAAGGGGGGACAATGAGCAGTTCTTC. Translated, it gives CASSLGAGARGDNEQFF.

The chain couples TRBV11-2 to TRBJ1-2; perhaps TRBD1 as D (5 bases). The CDR3 runs 15 residues. Germline V CDR1 and CDR2: SGHAT, FQNNGV. V was clipped by 1 base and J by 6 bases, with 15 bases between them. CDR3 in DNA: TGTGCCAGCAGCTTAGGTTCGGGGGAATGGGATGGCTACACCTTC. Translating gives CASSLGSGEWDGYTF.

This chain connects TRBV11-3 to TRBJ2-1, with 7 bases fitting TRBD1. Germline V gene data show CDR1 as SGHNT and CDR2 as YENEEA. Losses at the gene ends were 2 bases for V and 12 bases for J; bases not matched to a gene: 10. This CDR3 comprises 14 residues. CDR3 in amino acids: CASSLTSSTGLQFF. CDR3 DNA sequence: TGTGCCAGCAGCTTAACCTCCTCGACAGGGTTGCAGTTCTTC.

V and J are TRBV28 and TRBJ2-1; no definite D call. Germline V gives CDR1 MDHEN, CDR2 SYDVKM. This CDR3 has 11 amino acids. The V end lost 5 bases, the J end lost 4 bases, and 3 bases lay between the germline ends. CDR3 amino acids: CASSPYNEQFF. DNA of the CDR3: TGTGCCAGCAGTCCTTACAATGAGCAGTTCTTC.

This rearrangement joins TRBV5-4 to TRBJ2-3, with D possibly TRBD2 on 6 matching bases. Germline values: CDR1 SGHNT, CDR2 YYREEE (reference sequence). CDR3 length: 16 amino acids. The V end was cut by 2 bases, the J end by 2 bases, with 15 bases between. CDR3 nucleotide sequence: TGTGCCAGCAGCTTACGAACGGGGGTGAACACAGATACGCAGTATTTT. Protein: CASSLRTGVNTDTQYF.

The chain is built from TRBV5-1 and TRBJ1-5, with 8 positions matching TRBD1. Trimming cost V 8 bases and J 0 bases; bases outside gene matches: 13. Germline lookup yields CDR1 SGHRS and CDR2 YFSETQ. The CDR3 has 17 residues. CDR3 protein: CARPWNRGTYSNQPQHF. The CDR3 region has the DNA TGCGCCAGGCCCTGGAACAGGGGGACATATAGCAATCAGCCCCAGCATTTT.

The chain recombines TRBV11-2 with TRBJ1-6; D ambiguous. The CDR3 totals 15 residues. Germline V gene data show CDR1 as SGHAT and CDR2 as FQNNGV. V was shortened by 1 base and J by 6 bases, with 10 bases between the two germline ends. For the CDR3, the DNA is TGTGCCAGCAGCTTAGCGGACTGGACTAATTCACCCCTCCACTTT. Encoded protein: CASSLADWTNSPLHF.

The rearrangement joins TRBV28 to TRBJ2-7; maybe TRBD1 (5 bases). The length of the CDR3 is 14 residues. CDR1 is MDHEN and CDR2 is SYDVKM in the germline V gene. V lost 2 bases and J 2 bases, leaving 10 bases between the germline ends. Here the CDR3 reads CASSLTGRAYEQYV. CDR3 in DNA: TGTGCCAGCAGTTTAACGGGCAGGGCCTACGAGCAGTACGTC.

This clone was seen more than once but under ten times. The chain uses TRBV2 and TRBJ1-6; no definite D call. The CDR3 covers 15 residues. V was shortened by 6 bases and J by 0 bases, with 9 bases between the two germline ends. From germline, CDR1 is SNHLY and CDR2 FYNNEI. Here the CDR3 DNA reads TGTGCCAGCAGGTTGGAGAGCTCCTATAATTCACCCCTCCACTTT. Translating gives CASRLESSYNSPLHF.

The CDR3 coding sequence is TGTGCCAGCAGCTTGGCTGGGCTAGCGGGGGCCAAAAACATTCAGTACTTC. Amino acids: CASSLAGLAGAKNIQYF. The rearrangement links TRBV5-4 to TRBJ2-4; 9 bases agree with TRBD2. V shed 0 bases, J shed 1 base, and the junction held 5 bases outside the gene matches. Per the germline V gene, CDR1 is SGHNT and CDR2 is YYREEE (reference sequence). The CDR3 has 17 residues.

Only a few counts were recorded for this clone. The chain recombines TRBV9 with TRBJ2-3; TRBD1 agrees at 8 bases. Germline trimming cut 7 bases from V and 4 bases from J; bases unmatched to any gene: 11. The CDR3 is made up of 15 amino acids. Germline CDR1 SGDLS, CDR2 YYNGEE. CDR3 coding DNA: TGTGCCAGCGGGGAGACAGGGGCTCGCCCAGATACGCAGTATTTT. It yields the protein CASGETGARPDTQYF.

V usage is TRBV5-1 and J usage is TRBJ1-5; D ambiguous. The CDR3 totals 14 residues. Germline V CDR1 and CDR2: SGHRS, YFSETQ. V shed 5 bases and J shed 0 bases, with 9 bases lying between them. This CDR3 is CASSYGDSNQPQHF. The CDR3 DNA reads as TGCGCCAGCAGTTACGGGGATAGCAATCAGCCCCAGCATTTT.

V gene TRBV27 combines with J gene TRBJ1-2, with a weak D call TRBD1 (5 bases). V lost 3 bases, J lost 0 bases, and 11 bases lay in between. The CDR3 is 15 amino acids. In germline, CDR1 is MNHEY, CDR2 SMNVEV (reference sequence). The CDR3 nucleotides are TGTGCCAGCAGTTTGGACGGGGCAGCTAACTATGGCTACACCTTC. Translation gives CASSLDGAANYGYTF.

The rearrangement joins TRBV7-9 to TRBJ1-1; D ambiguous. V was clipped by 4 bases and J by 2 bases, with 14 bases between them. This CDR3 spans 15 amino acids. Germline CDR1 reads SEHNR; CDR2 reads FQNEAQ (reference sequence). The CDR3 sequence is CASSSGRSFNTEAFF. Written as DNA, the CDR3 is TGTGCCAGCAGCTCCGGCCGGAGTTTTAACACTGAAGCTTTCTTT.

The gene calls are TRBV6-6 and TRBJ1-3; a weak D match, TRBD1 (5 bases). The CDR3 is 13 residues long. V was cut by 5 bases and J by 4 bases, with 9 bases left in between. Germline CDR1 is MNHNY and CDR2 is SVGAGI (reference sequence). CDR3 protein: CASSPGPGNTIYF. As DNA, the CDR3 is TGTGCCAGCAGTCCAGGGCCCGGAAACACCATATATTTT.

This clone has just a few counts. CDR3 in amino acids: CATSTVKVNQPQHF. CDR3 sequence (DNA): TGTGCCACCAGCACCGTCAAGGTGAATCAGCCCCAGCATTTT. The chain combines TRBV15 with TRBJ1-5, with D hard to call. This CDR3 has 14 residues. Germline V gene lookup returns CDR1 LNHNV and CDR2 YYDKDF (reference sequence). V was cut by 4 bases and J by 4 bases, with 11 bases left in between.

The rearrangement links TRBV28 to TRBJ1-2; D is unresolved. The CDR3 is made up of 12 amino acids. Trimming removed 3 bases from V and 3 bases from J, with 5 bases in between. Germline V CDR1 and CDR2: MDHEN, SYDVKM. The CDR3 region is CASSLRDYGYTF. The CDR3 DNA is TGTGCCAGCAGTTTGAGGGACTATGGCTACACCTTC.

This clone was seen more than once but under ten times. The chain has TRBV28 and TRBJ2-7; D is unclear. CDR1 and CDR2 (germline): MDHEN, SYDVKM. There are 14 residues in the CDR3. Trimming removed 6 bases at V and 3 bases at J, with 15 bases between. In DNA, the CDR3 is TGTGCCAGCAGCCTGATGTCGAAGTACTACGAGCAGTACTTC. This gives the protein CASSLMSKYYEQYF.